This T cell receptor beta chain emerged from a study of cytomegalovirus exposure and HLA in healthy donors. Points on this clone: The antigen remains undetermined.

Study findings and constraints: In the 95 to 150 validation repertoires, a later analysis found that first-cohort TCR clusters tended to co-occur. With high specificity and sensitivity, the classifier reportedly diagnosed cytomegalovirus status. Most TCR sequences showed up rarely, but some public TCRs showed up in many donors.

Assay: immunoSEQ multiplex PCR; the TCRdb copy retains only in-frame clones and omits some. The sample gives 220,000 or so clones, over 75% of which show up once; 2% to 2.5% is in the top ten. Per germline, CDR1 MDHEN and CDR2 SYDVKM. The CDR3 extends over 15 amino acids. J was trimmed by 3 bases and V by 2 bases; bases with no gene match: 4. These donors were members of the 120-subject validation cohort, a group separate from the approximately 670-subject first cohort. V is TRBV28 and J is TRBJ1-2; TRBD1 agrees at 9 bases. The clonotype originates from a woman aged 18 to 35 in good health and CMV-seropositive. The source material was PBMCs. CDR3 protein: CASSLGTGRHYGYTF. The CDR3 DNA is TGTGCCAGCAGTTTAGGGACAGGGAGACACTATGGCTACACCTTC.